This is a list of T cell receptor beta chains from one sample in a study of early T cells in non-severe SARS-CoV-2 infection. TCRdb reprocessed the 5' RACE reads via MiXCR and lists one record per CDR3 protein. Here the sample spans tens of thousands of distinct CDR3 sequences, over 11% being singletons. Source material: whole blood. These receptor sequences come from an adult who was a healthcare worker with PCR-confirmed SARS-CoV-2 infection or an uninfected control (not recorded which). CDR3s include the opening cysteine and the closing phenylalanine or tryptophan. D genes are given only for firm matches. Only some rows state a clone size, as once, few, many or a class for expanded clones.

d_call | j_call | v_call | clone_size | cdr3_length | cdr3_nt | cdr3_aa
TRBD2 | TRBJ2-3 | TRBV4-1 | NA | 22 | TGCGCCAGCAGCAAGGACGCAGCTAGCGGGACCCAGGGGCTTGGCAGTAGGCATACGCAGTATTTT | CASSKDAASGTQGLGSRHTQYF
NA | TRBJ2-5 | TRBV6-1 | few | 13 | TGTGCCAGCTCCTCCGGGGGGCCTGAGACCCAGTACTTC | CASSSGGPETQYF
NA | TRBJ2-6 | TRBV18 | NA | 17 | TGTGCCAGCTCACCACTGGGGCGAAACTCTGGGGCCAACGTCCTGACTTTC | CASSPLGRNSGANVLTF
NA | TRBJ2-2 | TRBV11-2 | few | 15 | TGTGCCAGCGGTGTCCCGTCGCCTCGCACCGGGGAGCTGTTTTTT | CASGVPSPRTGELFF
NA | TRBJ2-7 | TRBV7-9 | many | 11 | TGTGCCAGCAGCAACAGCTACGAGCAGTACTTC | CASSNSYEQYF
TRBD2 | TRBJ2-1 | TRBV29-1 | many | 16 | TGCAGCGTTGTCGGCCTAGCGGGTTTTTCCTACAATGAGCAGTTCTTC | CSVVGLAGFSYNEQFF
NA | TRBJ2-2 | TRBV6-5 | NA | 15 | TGTGCCAGCCGCACACAACGACAGGCTACCGGGGAGCTGTTTTTT | CASRTQRQATGELFF
NA | TRBJ2-1 | TRBV7-2 | NA | 13 | TGTGCCAGCAGCTACTACAGGGACAATGAGCAGTTCTTC | CASSYYRDNEQFF
NA | TRBJ1-2 | TRBV7-2 | NA | 11 | TGTGCCAGCAGCTTAGTAGTTGGCTACACCTTC | CASSLVVGYTF
TRBD2 | TRBJ2-1 | TRBV4-1 | many | 18 | TGCGCCAGCAGCCAAGGGCTAGCGGGAGGGCCGCAGTACAATGAGCAGTTCTTC | CASSQGLAGGPQYNEQFF
NA | TRBJ2-1 | TRBV14 | many | 12 | TGTGCCAGCAGCCGCGGACGCGGTGAGCAGTTCTTC | CASSRGRGEQFF
NA | TRBJ2-3 | TRBV7-2 | many | 13 | TGTGCCAGCAGCTCAGCCCTCTCGAGAACGCAGTATTTT | CASSSALSRTQYF
TRBD2 | TRBJ2-5 | TRBV3-1 | few | 16 | TGTGCCAGCAGCCAAGATACCGTAGCGGGATCGCGGACCCAGTACTTC | CASSQDTVAGSRTQYF
TRBD1 | TRBJ2-2 | TRBV6-2/TRBV6-3 | many | 20 | TGTGCCAGCAGTTACTCGATGTTCCGGGACAGGTCGACAAACACCGGGGAGCTGTTTTTT | CASSYSMFRDRSTNTGELFF
TRBD1 | TRBJ2-4 | TRBV5-1 | NA | 20 | TGCGCCAGCAGCCCCGCCTACATGGGACAGCGTGGCGTTGCCAAAAACATTCAGTATTTC | CASSPAYMGQRGVAKNIQYF
NA | TRBJ2-5 | TRBV7-6 | NA | 14 | TGTGCCAGCAGACCAACCTTCGTCGTGGAGACCCAGTACTTC | CASRPTFVVETQYF
TRBD1 | TRBJ1-6 | TRBV6-5 | few | 15 | TGTGCCAGCAAGCCAGGACAGGTCTATAATTCACCCCTCCACTTT | CASKPGQVYNSPLHF
TRBD2 | TRBJ2-2 | TRBV4-1 | few | 16 | TGCGCCAGCAGCCCTACTAGCGGGAGAAAAACCGGGGAGCTGTTTTTT | CASSPTSGRKTGELFF
TRBD1 | TRBJ2-3 | TRBV2 | few | 17 | TGTGCCAGCAGTGATTTGACGGGACAGGGTCTTTCAGATACGCAGTATTTT | CASSDLTGQGLSDTQYF
TRBD1 | TRBJ2-7 | TRBV6-5 | NA | 14 | TGTGCCAGCAGTTTTGGGACAGGGGGCGTCGAGCAGTACTTC | CASSFGTGGVEQYF
NA | TRBJ2-7 | TRBV14 | NA | 15 | TGTGCCAGCAGCCAAGATTCGCAGGGGCCCTACGAGCAGTACTTC | CASSQDSQGPYEQYF
NA | TRBJ2-2 | TRBV5-1 | many | 13 | TGCGCCAGCAGCTTGGGGGACACCGGGGAGCTGTTTTTT | CASSLGDTGELFF
TRBD2 | TRBJ2-1 | TRBV7-9 | NA | 16 | TGTGCCAGCAGCCCTGGACTAGCGGGAGAGAGCAATGAGCAGTTCTTC | CASSPGLAGESNEQFF
NA | TRBJ1-2 | TRBV28 | few | 13 | TGTGCCAGCGGTGGGGGTTACACCTATGGCTACACCTTC | CASGGGYTYGYTF
TRBD2 | TRBJ2-3 | TRBV4-2 | NA | 17 | TGTGCCAGCAGCTTATTTAGCGGGGGCGATAGCACAGATACGCAGTATTTT | CASSLFSGGDSTDTQYF
TRBD1 | TRBJ2-1 | TRBV5-5 | NA | 18 | TGTGCCAGCAGCTTCCCCCCCGGGACAGGGGGCGCCTACAATGAGCAGTTCTTC | CASSFPPGTGGAYNEQFF
NA | TRBJ2-1 | TRBV7-2 | many | 16 | TGTGCCAGCAGCCCCGGCATAGCCGGAGGCGACAATGAGCAGTTCTTC | CASSPGIAGGDNEQFF
TRBD1 | TRBJ2-3 | TRBV29-1 | NA | 14 | TGCAGCGTAGGAGGACAGGGCGAAGGGGATACGCAGTATTTT | CSVGGQGEGDTQYF
TRBD2 | TRBJ2-1 | TRBV2 | many | 16 | TGTGCCACCGGGACTAGCGGGATAAGGTCCTACAATGAGCAGTTCTTC | CATGTSGIRSYNEQFF
NA | TRBJ2-2 | TRBV20-1 | many | 15 | TGCAGTGCTAGAGAGGCGGGGAAGAACACCGGGGAGCTGTTTTTT | CSAREAGKNTGELFF
TRBD2 | TRBJ2-1 | TRBV18 | few | 16 | TGTGCCAGCTCACCTCGGACTAGCGGGAGAACGAATGAGCAGTTCTTC | CASSPRTSGRTNEQFF
NA | TRBJ2-1 | TRBV20-1 | NA | 15 | TGCAGTGCTAGGTGGGGGGTAAGCTCCTACAATGAGCAGTTCTTC | CSARWGVSSYNEQFF
NA | TRBJ1-5 | TRBV12-3/TRBV12-4 | NA | 12 | TGTGCCAGCAGTCACGGGGATCAGCCCCAGCATTTT | CASSHGDQPQHF
NA | TRBJ1-1 | TRBV7-6 | few | 14 | TGTGCCAGCAGCTCGTCGGGACCGAACACTGAAGCTTTCTTT | CASSSSGPNTEAFF
NA | TRBJ2-1 | TRBV30 | many | 14 | TGTGCCTGGAGACCCGGCGGTTGGTCGAATGAGCAGTTCTTC | CAWRPGGWSNEQFF
NA | TRBJ2-3 | TRBV7-8 | NA | 15 | TGTGCCAGCAGGACTCAAGAAGCTAGCACAGATACGCAGTATTTT | CASRTQEASTDTQYF
NA | TRBJ2-1 | TRBV5-6 | NA | 13 | TGTGCCAGCAGCCTGTTAAGGGACAATGAGCAGTTCTTC | CASSLLRDNEQFF
NA | TRBJ2-6 | TRBV5-1 | many | 14 | TGCGCCAGCGGTGCGGCGACGAGGGACAACGTCCTGACTTTC | CASGAATRDNVLTF
TRBD2 | TRBJ2-7 | TRBV11-2 | many | 15 | TGTGCCAGCAGCCCTACGGGACTAGGGCCCGGGCGGCAGTACTTC | CASSPTGLGPGRQYF
TRBD1 | TRBJ2-5 | TRBV19 | few | 14 | TGTGCCAGTAGTTCGGGACAGAGCCGTGAGACCCAGTACTTC | CASSSGQSRETQYF
NA | TRBJ2-5 | TRBV7-9 | few | 14 | TGTGCCAGCAGCCCCCGGGAGAACCAAGAGACCCAGTACTTC | CASSPRENQETQYF
NA | TRBJ2-7 | TRBV11-2 | many | 13 | TGTGCCAGCAGCTACCTCGTAGGGTACGAGCAGTACTTC | CASSYLVGYEQYF